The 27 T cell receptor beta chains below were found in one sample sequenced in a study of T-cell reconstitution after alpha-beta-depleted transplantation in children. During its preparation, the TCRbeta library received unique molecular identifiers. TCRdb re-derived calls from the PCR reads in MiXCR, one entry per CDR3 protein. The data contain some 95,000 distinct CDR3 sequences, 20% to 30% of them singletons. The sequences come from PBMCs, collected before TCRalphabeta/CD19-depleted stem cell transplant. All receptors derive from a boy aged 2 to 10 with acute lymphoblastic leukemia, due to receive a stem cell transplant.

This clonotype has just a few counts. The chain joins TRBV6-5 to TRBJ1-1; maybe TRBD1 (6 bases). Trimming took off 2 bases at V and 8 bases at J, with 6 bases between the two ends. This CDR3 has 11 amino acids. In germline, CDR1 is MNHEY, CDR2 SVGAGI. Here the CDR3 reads CASSYGQEAFF. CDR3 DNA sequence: TGTGCCAGCAGTTACGGACAGGAAGCTTTCTTT.

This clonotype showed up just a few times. CDR3 protein: CASKVANTGELFF. CDR3 DNA: TGTGCCAGCAAGGTCGCGAACACCGGGGAGCTGTTTTTT. The gene calls are TRBV11-2 and TRBJ2-2; D unclear. Trimming left V 7 bases short and J 0 bases short, with 6 bases between. The germline gives CDR1 SGHAT, CDR2 FQNNGV. The CDR3 consists of 13 residues.

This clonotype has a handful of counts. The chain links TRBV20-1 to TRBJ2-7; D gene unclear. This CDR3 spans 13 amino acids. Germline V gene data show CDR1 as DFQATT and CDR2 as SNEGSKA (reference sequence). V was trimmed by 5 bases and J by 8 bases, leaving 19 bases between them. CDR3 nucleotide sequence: TGCAGTGCTCAGAGGAGTCCCCCCAGCAAGCAGTACTTC. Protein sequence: CSAQRSPPSKQYF.

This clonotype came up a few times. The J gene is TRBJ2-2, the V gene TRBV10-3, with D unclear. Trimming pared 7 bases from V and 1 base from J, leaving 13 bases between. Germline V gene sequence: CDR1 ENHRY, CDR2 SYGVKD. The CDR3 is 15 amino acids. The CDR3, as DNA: TGTGCCATCACCGAAAGGTTCTTGAACACCGGGGAGCTGTTTTTT. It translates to CAITERFLNTGELFF.

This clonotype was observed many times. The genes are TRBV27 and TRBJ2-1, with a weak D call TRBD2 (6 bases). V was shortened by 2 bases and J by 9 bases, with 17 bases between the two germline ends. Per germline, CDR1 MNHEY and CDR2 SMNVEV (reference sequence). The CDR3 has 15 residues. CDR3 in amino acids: CASSLGGAGTFEQFF. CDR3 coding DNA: TGTGCCAGCAGTTTAGGAGGGGCCGGTACATTTGAGCAGTTCTTC.

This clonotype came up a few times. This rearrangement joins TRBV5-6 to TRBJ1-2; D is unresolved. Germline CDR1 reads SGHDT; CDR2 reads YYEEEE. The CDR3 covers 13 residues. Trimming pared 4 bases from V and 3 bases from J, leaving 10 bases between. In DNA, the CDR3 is TGTGCCAGCAGCCTCATGGGCGACTATGGCTACACCTTC. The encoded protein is CASSLMGDYGYTF.

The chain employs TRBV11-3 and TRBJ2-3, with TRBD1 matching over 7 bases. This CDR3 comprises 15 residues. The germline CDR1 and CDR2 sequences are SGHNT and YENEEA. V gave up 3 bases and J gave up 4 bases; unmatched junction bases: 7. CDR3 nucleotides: TGTGCCAGCAGCTTCAGGGCAGGGGGTTCAGATACGCAGTATTTT. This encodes CASSFRAGGSDTQYF.

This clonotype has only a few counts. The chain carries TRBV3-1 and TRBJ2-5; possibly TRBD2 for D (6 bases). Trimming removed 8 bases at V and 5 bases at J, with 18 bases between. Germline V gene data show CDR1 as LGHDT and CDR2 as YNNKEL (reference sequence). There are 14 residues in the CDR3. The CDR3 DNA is TGTGCCAGCGCTAGCGACTCCGCCCGGGAGACCCAGTACTTC. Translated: CASASDSARETQYF.

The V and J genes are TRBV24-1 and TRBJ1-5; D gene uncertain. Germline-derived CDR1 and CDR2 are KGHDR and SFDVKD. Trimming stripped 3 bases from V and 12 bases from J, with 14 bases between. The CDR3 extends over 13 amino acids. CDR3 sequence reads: CATSDGWSEVQHF. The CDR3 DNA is TGTGCCACCAGTGATGGCTGGAGTGAGGTCCAGCATTTT.

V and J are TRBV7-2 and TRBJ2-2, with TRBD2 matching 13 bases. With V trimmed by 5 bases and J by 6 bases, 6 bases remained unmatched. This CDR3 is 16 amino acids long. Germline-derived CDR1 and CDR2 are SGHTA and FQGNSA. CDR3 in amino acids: CASSRGLAGKSGELFF. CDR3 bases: TGTGCCAGCAGCCGGGGACTAGCGGGAAAATCCGGGGAGCTGTTTTTT. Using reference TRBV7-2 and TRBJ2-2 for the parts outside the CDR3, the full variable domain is GAGVSQSPSNKVTEKGKDVELRCDPISGHTALYWYRQSLGQGLEFLIYFQGNSAPDKSGLPSDRFSAERTGGSVSTLTIQRTQQEDSAVYLCASSRGLAGKSGELFFGEGSRLTVL.

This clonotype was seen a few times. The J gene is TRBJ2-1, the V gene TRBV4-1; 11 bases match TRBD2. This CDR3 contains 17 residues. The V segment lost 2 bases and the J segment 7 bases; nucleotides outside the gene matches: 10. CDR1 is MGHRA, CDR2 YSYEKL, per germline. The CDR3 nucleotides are TGCGCCAGCAGCCAAAGGGGGACTAGCGGAGGGGCTAATGAGCAGTTCTTC. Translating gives CASSQRGTSGGANEQFF.

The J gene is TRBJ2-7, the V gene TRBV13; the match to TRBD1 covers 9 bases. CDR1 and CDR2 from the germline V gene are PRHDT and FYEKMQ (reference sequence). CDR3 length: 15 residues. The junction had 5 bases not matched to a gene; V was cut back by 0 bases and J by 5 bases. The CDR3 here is CASSLGQGASDEQYF. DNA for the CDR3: TGTGCCAGCAGCTTAGGACAGGGGGCAAGCGACGAGCAGTACTTC.

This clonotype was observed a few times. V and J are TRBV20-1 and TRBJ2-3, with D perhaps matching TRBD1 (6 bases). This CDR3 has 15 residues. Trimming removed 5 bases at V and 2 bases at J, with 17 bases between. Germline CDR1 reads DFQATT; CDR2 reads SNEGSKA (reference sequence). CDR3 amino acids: CSARHPGVPTDTQYF. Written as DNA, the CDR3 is TGCAGTGCTCGCCACCCAGGGGTCCCCACAGATACGCAGTATTTT.

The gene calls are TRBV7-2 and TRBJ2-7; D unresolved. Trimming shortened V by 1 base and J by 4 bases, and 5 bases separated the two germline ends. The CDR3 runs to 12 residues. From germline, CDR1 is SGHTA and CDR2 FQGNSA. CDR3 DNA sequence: TGTGCCAGCAGCTTAGTAACGTACGAGCAGTACTTC. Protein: CASSLVTYEQYF. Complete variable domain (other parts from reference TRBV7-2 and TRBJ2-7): GAGVSQSPSNKVTEKGKDVELRCDPISGHTALYWYRQSLGQGLEFLIYFQGNSAPDKSGLPSDRFSAERTGGSVSTLTIQRTQQEDSAVYLCASSLVTYEQYFGPGTRLTVT.

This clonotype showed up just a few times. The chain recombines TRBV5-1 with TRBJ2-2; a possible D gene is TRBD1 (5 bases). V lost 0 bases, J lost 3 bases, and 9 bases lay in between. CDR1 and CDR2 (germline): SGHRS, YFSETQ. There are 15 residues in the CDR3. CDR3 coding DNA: TGCGCCAGCAGCTTGGCGACAGCTCACACCGGGGAGCTGTTTTTT. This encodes CASSLATAHTGELFF.

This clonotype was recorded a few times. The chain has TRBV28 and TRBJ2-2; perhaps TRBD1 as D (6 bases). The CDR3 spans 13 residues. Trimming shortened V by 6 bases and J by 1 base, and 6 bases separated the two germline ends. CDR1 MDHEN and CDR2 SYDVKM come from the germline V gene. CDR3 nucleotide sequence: TGTGCCAGCAGGACAGGGAACACCGGGGAGCTGTTTTTT. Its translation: CASRTGNTGELFF.

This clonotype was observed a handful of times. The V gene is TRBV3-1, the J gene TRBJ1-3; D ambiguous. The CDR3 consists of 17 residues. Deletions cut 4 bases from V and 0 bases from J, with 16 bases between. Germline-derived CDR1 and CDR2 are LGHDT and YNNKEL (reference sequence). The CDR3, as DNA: TGTGCCAGCAGCCTCGGGTCCCTAGGGAACTCTGGAAACACCATATATTTT. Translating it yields CASSLGSLGNSGNTIYF. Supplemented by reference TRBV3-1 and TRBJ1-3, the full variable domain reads DTAVSQTPKYLVTQMGNDKSIKCEQNLGHDTMYWYKQDSKKFLKIMFSYNNKELIINETVPNRFSPKSPDKAHLNLHINSLELGDSAVYFCASSLGSLGNSGNTIYFGEGSWLTVV.

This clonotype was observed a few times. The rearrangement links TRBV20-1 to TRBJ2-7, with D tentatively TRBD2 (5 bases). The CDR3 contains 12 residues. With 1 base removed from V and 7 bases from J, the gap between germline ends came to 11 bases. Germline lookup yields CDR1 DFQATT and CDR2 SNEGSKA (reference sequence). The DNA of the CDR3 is TGCAGTGCTAGAGGGGAAAAGCGGGAGCAGTACTTC. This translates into CSARGEKREQYF.

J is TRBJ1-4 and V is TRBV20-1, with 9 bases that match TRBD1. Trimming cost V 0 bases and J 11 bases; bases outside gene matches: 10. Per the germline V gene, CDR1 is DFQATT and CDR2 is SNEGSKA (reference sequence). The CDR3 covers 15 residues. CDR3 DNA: TGCAGTGCTAGAGAAGCCGGGACAGGGAACAAGAAACTGTTTTTT. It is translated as CSAREAGTGNKKLFF.

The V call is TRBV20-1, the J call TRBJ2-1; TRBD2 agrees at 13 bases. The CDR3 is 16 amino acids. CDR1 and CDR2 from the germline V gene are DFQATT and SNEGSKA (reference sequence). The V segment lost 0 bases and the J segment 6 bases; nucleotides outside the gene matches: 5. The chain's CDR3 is CSAREEWTSGSNEQFF. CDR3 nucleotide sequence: TGCAGTGCTAGAGAAGAGTGGACTAGCGGGAGCAATGAGCAGTTCTTC.

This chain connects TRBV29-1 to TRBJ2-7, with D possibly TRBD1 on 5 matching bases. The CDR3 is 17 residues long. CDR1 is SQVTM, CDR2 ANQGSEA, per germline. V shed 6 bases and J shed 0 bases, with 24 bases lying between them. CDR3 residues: CSVAYWIGAVSSYEQYF. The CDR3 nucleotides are TGCAGCGTCGCTTATTGGATTGGGGCGGTGAGCTCCTACGAGCAGTACTTC.

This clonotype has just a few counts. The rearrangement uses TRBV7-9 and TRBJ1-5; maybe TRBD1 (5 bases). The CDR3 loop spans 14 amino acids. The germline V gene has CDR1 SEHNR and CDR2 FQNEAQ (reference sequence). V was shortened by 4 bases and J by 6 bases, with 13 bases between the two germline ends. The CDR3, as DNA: TGTGCCAGCAGCTCAAGCGGGACGGTTCAGCCCCAGCATTTT. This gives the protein CASSSSGTVQPQHF.

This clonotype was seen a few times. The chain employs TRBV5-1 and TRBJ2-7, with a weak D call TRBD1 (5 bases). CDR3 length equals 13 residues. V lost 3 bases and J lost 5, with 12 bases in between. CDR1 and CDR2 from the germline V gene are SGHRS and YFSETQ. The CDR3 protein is CASSSTRAHEQYF. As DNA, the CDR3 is TGCGCCAGCAGCTCAACCAGGGCCCACGAGCAGTACTTC.

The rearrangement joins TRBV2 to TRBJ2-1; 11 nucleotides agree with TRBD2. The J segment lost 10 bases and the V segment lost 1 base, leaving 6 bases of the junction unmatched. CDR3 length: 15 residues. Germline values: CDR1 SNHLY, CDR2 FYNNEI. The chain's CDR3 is CASSEEGLAEGEQFF. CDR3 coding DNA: TGTGCCAGCAGTGAAGAGGGACTAGCGGAGGGCGAGCAGTTCTTC.

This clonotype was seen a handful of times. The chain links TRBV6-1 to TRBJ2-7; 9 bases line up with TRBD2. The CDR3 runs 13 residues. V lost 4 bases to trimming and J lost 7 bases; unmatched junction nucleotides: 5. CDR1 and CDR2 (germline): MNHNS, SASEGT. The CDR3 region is CASSGLAEVEQYF. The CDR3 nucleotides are TGTGCCAGCAGTGGACTAGCGGAGGTAGAGCAGTACTTC.

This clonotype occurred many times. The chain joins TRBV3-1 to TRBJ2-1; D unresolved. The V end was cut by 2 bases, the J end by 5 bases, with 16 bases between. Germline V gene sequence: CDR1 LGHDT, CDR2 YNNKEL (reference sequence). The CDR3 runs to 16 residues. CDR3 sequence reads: CASSQRLGRLHNEQFF. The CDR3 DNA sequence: TGTGCCAGCAGCCAAAGACTCGGGCGATTGCACAATGAGCAGTTCTTC.

CDR3: CASSLSADHNEQFF. CDR3 DNA: TGCGCCAGCAGCTTGAGTGCGGACCACAATGAGCAGTTCTTC. The V gene is TRBV5-1, the J gene TRBJ2-1; no definite D call. There are 14 residues in the CDR3. The V and J ends lost 1 base and 5 bases respectively, with 10 bases between them. Germline V gene sequence: CDR1 SGHRS, CDR2 YFSETQ. The full variable domain, in which reference TRBV5-1 and TRBJ2-1 provide the parts outside the CDR3, is KAGVTQTPRYLIKTRGQQVTLSCSPISGHRSVSWYQQTPGQGLQFLFEYFSETQRNKGNFPGRFSGRQFSNSRSEMNVSTLELGDSALYLCASSLSADHNEQFFGPGTRLTVL.